This T cell receptor (beta chain) was identified during a study of T-cell reconstitution after alpha-beta-depleted transplantation in children. Concerning this clonotype itself: Its specificity is unknown. The CDR3 does not end in the conserved phenylalanine or tryptophan, so this is likely a read error. The DNA is omitted, as the CDR3 cannot be located on it reliably, and the CDR3 follows TCRdb's listing.

Study-level points and caveats: Surviving recipient T cells and thymic progenitors underlay high day-60 TCRbeta diversity in some patients. Reportedly, roughly two months post-transplant, alpha-beta T cells arose from several hundred expanded graft clones.

Germline V gene data show CDR1 as SGDLS and CDR2 as YYNGEE. The CDR3 region is 11 residues in length, termini included. A library of TCRbeta sequences, prepared with unique molecular identifiers, was generated. TCRdb ran MiXCR on the PCR reads and lists one entry per CDR3 protein. In the table there are 900,000 or so distinct CDR3 sequences, roughly 15% of which are singletons. This sequence originates from a male patient younger than 18 who had a stem cell transplant for acute lymphoblastic leukemia, so the T cells may come from the graft donor. Sequences were derived from PBMCs, mostly from graft donor cells, sampled 360 days after TCRalphabeta/CD19-depleted stem cell transplant. V usage is TRBV9 and J usage is TRBJ1-1; the listed D gene, TRBD1, was not tested against the DNA. The CDR3 spells CASSVRGVGLR.